Following are 19 T cell receptor beta chains from one sample sequenced in a study of type 1 regulatory T cells (dated by TCRdb to the early 2020s). The run used an Illumina MiSeq. TCRdb reworked the public reads: Q25 trimming with fastp, MiXCR clone assembly, productive beta chains retained. Each entry is one CDR3 protein sequence, shown with its most common DNA and genes. For this sample there are roughly 60,000 distinct CDR3 sequences; 55% to 65% appear just once. About 2% of the sample comes from the top ten. For these TCRs, the target antigens are not known. The sequenced sample consisted of cultured non-Tr1 T cells, either the whole culture or a sorted T cell fraction (not recorded which). The meaning of the sample's cell subset or site label: non-Tr1 population from the T-allo10 product. These receptors were obtained from a human donor in good health.

This clonotype rates as medium-sized. The chain combines TRBV13 with TRBJ1-2; 7 bases fit TRBD1. Looked up from germline, CDR1 is PRHDT and CDR2 is FYEKMQ (reference sequence). This CDR3 has 14 residues. V gave up 5 bases and J gave up 7 bases; unmatched junction bases: 10. The DNA of the CDR3 is TGTGCCAGCAGCCCAACCGACAGGGACGGTGGCTACACCTTC. This sequence encodes CASSPTDRDGGYTF.

CDR3 coding DNA: TGTGCCAGCAGCGTAGGGGGACGGAACACCGGGGAGCTGTTTTTT. Translation gives CASSVGGRNTGELFF. The chain recombines TRBV9 with TRBJ2-2; either TRBD1 or TRBD2 may fit D (5 bases each). V gave up 0 bases and J gave up 1 base, with 7 bases separating them. Germline CDR1 and CDR2: SGDLS and YYNGEE. The CDR3 totals 15 residues.

The chain links TRBV7-2 to TRBJ1-5; no definite D call. The CDR3 loop spans 14 amino acids. V was trimmed by 1 base and J by 2 bases, leaving 6 bases between them. Germline V lookup: CDR1 SGHTA, CDR2 FQGNSA. CDR3 nucleotide sequence: TGTGCCAGCAGCTTAGTTCGGGGCAATCAGCCCCAGCATTTT. Encoded protein: CASSLVRGNQPQHF.

The J gene is TRBJ2-7, the V gene TRBV5-1; 10 nucleotides match TRBD2. With V trimmed by 4 bases and J by 8 bases, 9 bases remained unmatched. This CDR3 spans 14 amino acids. CDR1 is SGHRS and CDR2 is YFSETQ in the germline V gene. DNA of the CDR3: TGCGCCAGCAGCGCATGGACTAGCGGATACAAGCAGTACTTC. Its protein product is CASSAWTSGYKQYF.

This clonotype has a count of ten or more. This sequence joins TRBV15 and TRBJ2-5, with D possibly being TRBD2 (5 bases). From germline, CDR1 is LNHNV and CDR2 YYDKDF (reference sequence). The CDR3 covers 15 residues. Trimming took 0 bases from V and 1 from J, leaving 9 bases between them. CDR3 sequence (DNA): TGTGCCACCAGCAGAGATCTAACTAGCCAAGAGACCCAGTACTTC. The encoded protein is CATSRDLTSQETQYF.

This chain uses TRBV12-3 or TRBV12-4 with TRBJ2-2; D possibly uses TRBD1 or TRBD2 (6 bases each). V was shortened by 6 bases and J by 6 bases, with 14 bases between the two germline ends. The CDR3 covers 14 residues. CDR3 bases: TGTGCCAGCAGCTCTGGGGGGCCGGCCGGGGAGCTGTTTTTT. Its protein is CASSSGGPAGELFF.

The J gene is TRBJ1-2, the V gene TRBV28; D ambiguous. CDR3 length: 13 residues. Germline CDR1 and CDR2: MDHEN and SYDVKM. The V end lost 2 bases, the J end lost 8 bases, and 12 bases lay between the germline ends. CDR3 DNA sequence: TGTGCCAGCAGTTTAAGGGAAGCGGTCGGCTACACCTTC. Residues: CASSLREAVGYTF.

V gene TRBV5-6 combines with J gene TRBJ2-3; D unclear. Germline V gene lookup returns CDR1 SGHDT and CDR2 YYEEEE. Trimming took off 0 bases at V and 0 bases at J, with 2 bases between the two ends. The CDR3 totals 13 residues. The CDR3: CASSLASTDTQYF. The CDR3 bases are TGTGCCAGCAGCTTGGCAAGCACAGATACGCAGTATTTT.

The chain employs TRBV5-1 and TRBJ1-2; a possible D gene is TRBD1 (5 bases). Trimming removed 0 bases at V and 7 bases at J, with 13 bases between. CDR1 and CDR2 (germline): SGHRS, YFSETQ. The CDR3 runs 14 residues. The chain's CDR3 is CASSLGRESTGYTF. The CDR3 region has the DNA TGCGCCAGCAGCTTGGGCAGGGAAAGCACTGGCTACACCTTC.

By share, this clonotype ranks as medium-sized. V and J are TRBV28 and TRBJ2-7; no definite D call. V gave up 4 bases and J gave up 3 bases, with 4 bases separating them. This CDR3 region has 11 residues. Looked up from germline, CDR1 is MDHEN and CDR2 is SYDVKM. DNA for the CDR3: TGTGCCAGCAGTTCTCGCTACGAGCAGTACTTC. Its protein product is CASSSRYEQYF.

This chain links TRBV5-4 with TRBJ2-2; TRBD2 aligns across 7 bases. The germline gives CDR1 SGHNT, CDR2 YYREEE (reference sequence). CDR3 length: 15 amino acids. Trimming cost V 4 bases and J 6 bases; bases outside gene matches: 9. This CDR3 is CASSRSGMKAGELFF. The CDR3 bases are TGTGCCAGCAGCAGAAGCGGGATGAAGGCCGGGGAGCTGTTTTTT.

The CDR3 region is CASSPPTRTGAFF. The CDR3 DNA sequence: TGTGCCAGCTCACCACCGACAAGGACGGGAGCTTTCTTT. This sequence joins TRBV18 and TRBJ1-1; no clear D. Trimming shortened V by 0 bases and J by 10 bases, and 12 bases separated the two germline ends. Per the germline V gene, CDR1 is KGHSH and CDR2 is LQKENI. The CDR3 runs to 13 residues.

The V and J genes are TRBV12-3 or TRBV12-4 and TRBJ2-7; D could derive from TRBD1 or TRBD2 (5 bases each). The V and J ends lost 8 bases and 0 bases respectively, with 14 bases between them. CDR3 length equals 14 residues. This CDR3 reads CASQPGRYSYEQYF. The DNA of the CDR3 is TGTGCCAGCCAGCCGGGACGATACTCCTACGAGCAGTACTTC.

The gene calls are TRBV20-1 and TRBJ2-3, with 9 positions matching TRBD2. The CDR3 has 14 amino acids. The germline CDR1 and CDR2 sequences are DFQATT and SNEGSKA (reference sequence). J was trimmed by 6 bases and V by 3 bases; bases with no gene match: 7. CDR3 DNA sequence: TGCAGTGCTAGTTCTAGCGGGGTGGAGGATACGCAGTATTTT. It yields the protein CSASSSGVEDTQYF.

This clonotype was observed a few times. V is TRBV12-3 or TRBV12-4 and J is TRBJ2-7; possibly TRBD2 for D (5 bases). The length of the CDR3 is 11 residues. Trimming removed 6 bases from V and 2 bases from J, with 5 bases in between. The CDR3 nucleotides read TGTGCCAGCAGACTAGCCTACGAGCAGTACTTC. Translated: CASRLAYEQYF.

This clonotype was seen only a few times. The chain uses TRBV6-5 and TRBJ2-2, with 7 bases lining up with TRBD2. The V and J ends lost 6 bases and 3 bases, in that order; junction bases with no gene match: 10. The germline CDR1 and CDR2 sequences are MNHEY and SVGAGI. CDR3 length equals 16 residues. CDR3 loop: CASSFLSGVHTGELFF. The DNA of the CDR3 is TGTGCCAGCAGCTTCCTAAGCGGGGTACACACCGGGGAGCTGTTTTTT.

The chain uses TRBV20-1 and TRBJ2-5; tentatively, D is TRBD1 (6 bases). Germline V gene data show CDR1 as DFQATT and CDR2 as SNEGSKA (reference sequence). The CDR3 has 15 amino acids. V was trimmed by 0 bases and J by 1 base, leaving 12 bases between them. This CDR3 is CSARDPRGPQETQYF. The CDR3 DNA follows: TGCAGTGCTAGAGATCCCAGGGGTCCCCAAGAGACCCAGTACTTC.

This rearrangement joins TRBV5-1 to TRBJ2-7, with 12 bases that match TRBD2. Looked up from germline, CDR1 is SGHRS and CDR2 is YFSETQ. Losses at the gene ends were 4 bases for V and 9 bases for J; bases not matched to a gene: 14. The CDR3 loop spans 16 amino acids. CDR3 loop: CASSNGLAGLEIGQYF. Here the CDR3 DNA reads TGCGCCAGCAGCAACGGACTAGCGGGATTAGAGATCGGGCAGTACTTC.

The chain recombines TRBV27 with TRBJ2-5; the match to TRBD1 covers 7 bases. Germline CDR1 MNHEY, CDR2 SMNVEV (reference sequence). The junction had 2 bases not matched to a gene; V was cut back by 1 base and J by 0 bases. CDR3 length: 15 amino acids. CDR3 sequence (DNA): TGTGCCAGCAGTTTATACAGGGGCAACCAAGAGACCCAGTACTTC. This sequence encodes CASSLYRGNQETQYF.